This TCR beta chain came from a study of a mutant IDH1 vaccine in newly diagnosed glioma. The wider study: Patients were given eight vaccinations, scheduled in weeks 1, 3, 5, 7, 11, 15, 19 and 23. Vaccination followed radiotherapy alone by 4-6 weeks, or accompanied temozolomide cycles.

The time point denotes: week 11, during vaccination. Every vaccine dose comprised 300 ug of mutant IDH1 20-mer peptide plus topical imiquimod. In germline, CDR1 is LNHDA, CDR2 SQIVND (reference sequence). CDR3 length: 12 residues. On this clone itself: Its antigen remains unidentified. An end of the junction does not agree with germline; a read error may underlie this.

Whole-study findings and limits: Pseudoprogression seemed unrelated to changes in top peripheral T cell clonotypes.

Method: immunoSEQ multiplex PCR; TCRdb's copy keeps in-frame clones and lacks some. The table records 35,000 to 45,000 clones, 80% of them present only once. The chain uses TRBV19 and TRBJ2-1, with D perhaps given as TRBD1 or TRBD2 (5 bases each). The sequencing used peripheral blood mononuclear cells (PBMCs), collected from a glioma patient whose treatment included an IDH1 peptide vaccine. This sequence originates from a woman aged 25 to 39 with glioma. Some clones in this sample may be carry-over from other donors' samples. The DNA of the CDR3 is TGTGCAAGTAAGGGACCAGTTAATGAGCAGTTCTTC. The encoded protein is CASKGPVNEQFF.